The following is a T cell receptor beta chain sequence with its context. V was clipped by 5 bases and J by 7 bases, with 26 bases between them. The CDR3 has 17 amino acids. Germline CDR1 reads MDHEN; CDR2 reads SYDVKM. The source of the sample is a study of blood T cell repertoires in COVID-19. The wider study: Both acute and convalescent COVID-19 samples were obtained from the United States, Italy and Spain. The cDNA or gDNA used as material had been derived from T cells, B-cell-depleted T cells, or PBMCs.

Measured with immunoSEQ multiplex PCR; TCRdb has only the in-frame clones, and not every one. The table records 250,000 to 350,000 clones, about nine tenths of them present only once. The clonotype comes from a woman aged 45-65 years who had recovered from COVID-19. The chain links TRBV28 to TRBJ1-2, with D tentatively TRBD1 (5 bases). The sample was peripheral blood. The CDR3 sequence: CASSPLGLTDTGSGYTF. CDR3 coding DNA: TGTGCCAGCAGTCCTCTAGGTTTGACAGACACAGGAAGTGGCTACACCTTC.